Sequencing of this T cell receptor (beta chain) was carried out in a study of CD8 T cells in Susac syndrome. Study-wide findings and caveats: Only a relatively small number of individuals were included in the TCR sequencing and HLA analysis.

A quantity of about 0.45 to 1 ug RNA underwent reverse transcription using random hexamers. A multiplex approach, immunoSEQ multiplex PCR, amplified TCR beta CDR3 across 54 Vbeta and 13 Jbeta. Using its own MiXCR run on the immunoSEQ multiplex PCR reads, TCRdb lists one record per CDR3 protein. Found here are about 160,000 distinct CDR3 sequences, about 90% of them singletons; the top ten hold 0.065% to 0.085%. Concerning this clonotype: The antigen is not known.

The CDR3 is 14 residues long. Germline V CDR1 and CDR2: SGHDN, FVKESK. The V segment lost 3 bases and the J segment 7 bases; nucleotides outside the gene matches: 4. Sequencing used CD4+ T cells from PBMCs. The chain employs TRBV14 and TRBJ2-7; 12 bases match TRBD2. The source of this sequence is a human donor in good health. The CDR3 loop reads CASSQSGLAGEQYF. The CDR3 coding sequence is TGTGCCAGCAGCCAGTCAGGACTAGCGGGAGAGCAGTACTTC.